A selection of T cell receptor beta chains follows, all from one sample in a study of OX40 agonist ivuxolimab in advanced cancers. Here immunoSEQ multiplex PCR was the method, and the copy in TCRdb shows in-frame clones only, minus some. This repertoire shows 90,000 or so clones, around nine tenths found once; its top ten account for about 0.81%. This specimen was CD4+ or CD8+ T cells sorted from blood, taken in a trial of the OX40 agonist ivuxolimab. The receptor set was obtained from an adult with an advanced solid tumor such as melanoma, head and neck, liver or kidney cancer. Each CDR3 is given with its conserved first and last residue. Fields, in order: D gene, CDR3 length, clone size, J gene, V gene, CDR3 protein, CDR3 DNA. The D gene is left open where the match is weak. Rows may omit the clone size; those that give it use once, few, many or a size class.

TRBD1	15	.	TRBJ2-7	TRBV7-9	CASSFLTGGTYEQYF	TGTGCCAGCAGCTTTTTAACAGGGGGGACCTACGAGCAGTACTTC
.	15	.	TRBJ2-7	TRBV11-2	CASSLAHRDLHEQYF	TGTGCCAGCAGCTTAGCCCACAGGGATCTCCACGAGCAGTACTTC
.	13	.	TRBJ1-2	TRBV15	CATTQDGDYGYTF	TGTGCCACCACCCAAGACGGAGACTATGGCTACACCTTC
.	13	.	TRBJ1-2	TRBV5-6	CASSPDDRFGYTF	TGTGCCAGCAGCCCGGACGACAGATTCGGCTACACCTTC
TRBD2	15	.	TRBJ2-7	TRBV11-2	CASSSLSGRSYEQYF	TGTGCCAGCAGCTCCCTTAGCGGGCGATCCTACGAGCAGTACTTC
.	14	.	TRBJ2-2	TRBV6-5	CASNVQGNTGELFF	TGTGCCAGCAACGTACAGGGAAACACCGGGGAGCTGTTTTTT
.	15	.	TRBJ1-3	TRBV18	CASSPSGDSGNTIYF	TGTGCCAGCTCACCTTCGGGGGACTCTGGAAACACCATATATTTT
TRBD1	15	.	TRBJ2-3	TRBV11-3	CASSSRQGAADTQYF	TGTGCCAGCAGCTCGAGACAGGGGGCTGCAGATACGCAGTATTTT
TRBD2	14	.	TRBJ2-5	TRBV7-2	CASSIQGTRGGQYF	TGTGCCAGCAGCATACAGGGCACTCGGGGGGGCCAGTACTTC
.	14	.	TRBJ2-2	TRBV7-2	CASSPGPVTGELFF	TGTGCCAGCAGCCCGGGACCAGTCACCGGGGAGCTGTTTTTT
.	16	few	TRBJ2-7	TRBV5-4	CASSPTPLRVQYEQYF	TGTGCCAGCAGTCCGACCCCGCTCCGGGTCCAGTACGAGCAGTACTTC
TRBD1	13	.	TRBJ2-7	TRBV29-1	CSITGTGAYEQYF	TGCAGCATTACCGGGACAGGGGCCTACGAGCAGTACTTC
.	16	.	TRBJ2-4	TRBV27	CASGSGGGRPKNIQYF	TGTGCCAGCGGGTCTGGTGGGGGCCGGCCCAAAAACATTCAGTACTTC
TRBD1	14	.	TRBJ1-5	TRBV7-2	CASSLGQGVQPQHF	TGTGCCAGCAGCTTAGGACAGGGTGTTCAGCCCCAGCATTTT
.	15	.	TRBJ1-2	TRBV6-6	CASSYSSFKGDGYTF	TGTGCCAGCAGTTACTCGAGTTTCAAGGGTGATGGCTACACCTTC
.	15	.	TRBJ1-2	TRBV6-1	CASSEEAGVGYGYTF	TGTGCCAGCAGTGAAGAGGCAGGAGTGGGCTATGGCTACACCTTC
.	14	once	TRBJ2-5	TRBV18	CASSPPSEQETQYF	TGTGCCAGCTCACCACCGTCAGAACAAGAGACCCAGTACTTC
.	13	.	TRBJ1-1	TRBV7-8	CASSFNVNTEAFF	TGTGCCAGCAGCTTTAATGTGAACACTGAAGCTTTCTTT
.	14	.	TRBJ1-5	TRBV5-1	CASSLDRRDQPQHF	TGCGCCAGCAGCTTGGACAGGCGGGATCAGCCCCAGCATTTT
.	14	.	TRBJ1-2	TRBV27	CASSLDSGDYGYTF	TGTGCCAGCAGTTTAGATTCAGGGGACTATGGCTACACCTTC
TRBD2	15	.	TRBJ2-5	TRBV7-3	CASSLNPSGMETQYF	TGTGCCAGCAGCTTAAACCCTAGCGGAATGGAGACCCAGTACTTC
TRBD2	18	.	TRBJ2-4	TRBV4-3	CASSQGLAGGLAKNIQYF	TGCGCCAGCAGCCAAGGATTAGCGGGAGGTCTAGCCAAAAACATTCAGTACTTC
.	14	.	TRBJ2-5	TRBV7-2	CASSLDIRQETQYF	TGTGCCAGCAGCTTAGATATCCGGCAAGAGACCCAGTACTTC
TRBD1	16	.	TRBJ2-1	TRBV10-3	CAISAGGTGVLNEQFF	TGTGCCATCAGTGCAGGTGGGACAGGGGTATTAAATGAGCAGTTCTTC
TRBD2	14	once	TRBJ2-7	TRBV5-4	CASSATSGRYEQYF	TGTGCCAGCAGCGCGACTAGCGGGAGGTACGAGCAGTACTTC
TRBD2	17	.	TRBJ2-2	TRBV4-3	CASSPERSSGRTGELFF	TGCGCCAGCAGCCCTGAGAGGTCTAGCGGGAGAACCGGGGAGCTGTTTTTT
TRBD1	12	.	TRBJ2-7	TRBV5-1	CASRWDSGEQYF	TGCGCCAGCAGATGGGACAGCGGTGAGCAGTACTTC
.	14	once	TRBJ2-1	TRBV14	CASSPRSTDNEQFF	TGTGCCAGCAGCCCCCGCTCTACCGACAATGAGCAGTTCTTC